A single sample gave rise to the 17 T cell receptor beta chains below, sequenced in a study of technical replicates of blood from a few donors. The repertoire was sequenced with immunoSEQ multiplex PCR; TCRdb's copy has only in-frame clones and lacks some. The sample records tens of thousands of clones, roughly 95% being singletons. The material sequenced was PBMCs. Receptor source: a human donor in good health. Some clones in this sample may be carry-over from other donors' samples.

This chain uses TRBV2 with TRBJ2-2; 9 bases line up with TRBD2. V was clipped by 5 bases and J by 6 bases; unmatched bases: 4. This CDR3 region has 14 residues. Germline V gene lookup returns CDR1 SNHLY and CDR2 FYNNEI. For the CDR3, the DNA is TGTGCCAGCAGTATAATAGCGGGGGCCGGGGAGCTGTTTTTT. It codes for CASSIIAGAGELFF.

The sample holds a few counts of this clone. V and J are TRBV4-1 and TRBJ1-4, with TRBD1 as a possible D gene (6 bases). The CDR3 spans 14 residues. CDR1 MGHRA and CDR2 YSYEKL come from the germline V gene. Trimming took off 4 bases at V and 5 bases at J, with 11 bases between the two ends. The CDR3 bases are TGCGCCAGCAGCCCGGACAGAGTGAATGAAAAACTGTTTTTT. Translated, it gives CASSPDRVNEKLFF.

The rearrangement links TRBV19 to TRBJ1-5, with 12 positions matching TRBD1. Germline CDR1 is LNHDA and CDR2 is SQIVND (reference sequence). After removal of 5 bases from V and 6 bases from J, the junction contained 11 bases not matched to a gene. This CDR3 region has 17 residues. The CDR3 nucleotides are TGTGCCAGTAGTCTAAGCCCGGGACAGGGGGCCGGTCAGCCCCAGCATTTT. Translation gives CASSLSPGQGAGQPQHF.

Only one count was recorded for this clone. V usage is TRBV19 and J usage is TRBJ1-4; D remains ambiguous. Trimming stripped 3 bases from V and 8 bases from J, with 10 bases between. CDR3 length equals 13 residues. Germline V CDR1 and CDR2: LNHDA, SQIVND (reference sequence). The chain's CDR3 is CASSILRGEKLFF. CDR3 DNA sequence: TGTGCCAGTAGTATCCTAAGAGGCGAAAAACTGTTTTTT. Using reference TRBV19 and TRBJ1-4 for the parts outside the CDR3, the full variable domain is DGGITQSPKYLFRKEGQNVTLSCEQNLNHDAMYWYRQDPGQGLRLIYYSQIVNDFQKGDIAEGYSVSREKKESFPLTVTSAQKNPTAFYLCASSILRGEKLFFGSGTQLSVL.

The chain couples TRBV2 to TRBJ1-2; 7 bases agree with TRBD1. J gave up 6 bases and V 5 bases, and 6 bases lay outside the gene matches. Germline CDR1 SNHLY, CDR2 FYNNEI. This CDR3 is built from 13 residues. The CDR3: CASSTTQGHGYTF. The CDR3 nucleotides are TGTGCCAGCAGTACAACACAGGGGCATGGCTACACCTTC.

The chain couples TRBV7-9 to TRBJ2-2; D is perhaps TRBD1 (5 bases). V was shortened by 4 bases and J by 8 bases, with 11 bases between the two germline ends. The CDR3 is 13 residues long. CDR1 and CDR2 from the germline V gene are SEHNR and FQNEAQ (reference sequence). The CDR3 here is CASSWVQGGELFF. The DNA of the CDR3 is TGTGCCAGCAGCTGGGTCCAGGGAGGGGAGCTGTTTTTT.

V gene TRBV6-1 combines with J gene TRBJ2-5; TRBD2 aligns across 8 bases. This CDR3 is 14 amino acids long. V lost 8 bases, J lost 5 bases, and 10 bases stayed unmatched. Germline values: CDR1 MNHNS, CDR2 SASEGT. The CDR3 region is CASHIAGGRETQYF. The CDR3 DNA reads TGTGCCAGCCATATTGCGGGGGGCCGGGAGACCCAGTACTTC.

The chain uses TRBV5-1 and TRBJ2-5; 11 nucleotides line up with TRBD2. Germline CDR1 reads SGHRS; CDR2 reads YFSETQ. V lost 0 bases to trimming and J lost 4 bases; unmatched junction nucleotides: 8. The CDR3 length is 17 residues. CDR3 nucleotide sequence: TGCGCCAGCAGCTTGGGGCTAGCGGGGGGTATGTCAGAGACCCAGTACTTC. Protein sequence: CASSLGLAGGMSETQYF.

This chain uses TRBV4-3 with TRBJ2-7, with D perhaps TRBD1 (6 bases). V lost 0 bases and J lost 4, with 13 bases in between. CDR1 LGHNA and CDR2 YSLEER come from the germline V gene. The CDR3 is made up of 15 amino acids. CDR3 sequence (DNA): TGCGCCAGCAGCCAAGATCGAGGGACACCATACGAGCAGTACTTC. Its translation: CASSQDRGTPYEQYF.

This chain connects TRBV6-4 to TRBJ2-1; TRBD2 matches 9 bases. The V gene's germline CDR1 is MRHNA and CDR2 SNTAGT. V was pared by 4 bases and J by 6 bases, with 10 bases of the junction left unmatched. The CDR3 is 16 residues long. CDR3 loop: CASSGRYSGSTNEQFF. Here the CDR3 DNA reads TGTGCCAGCAGTGGTCGGTATAGCGGGAGTACCAATGAGCAGTTCTTC.

This chain uses TRBV29-1 with TRBJ1-1; 8 positions agree with TRBD1. CDR3 length: 14 amino acids. Germline loops: CDR1 SQVTM, CDR2 ANQGSEA. The junction had 11 bases not matched to a gene; V was cut back by 7 bases and J by 4 bases. CDR3 region: CSANRGNLVTEAFF. As DNA, the CDR3 is TGCAGCGCAAACAGGGGGAACCTCGTCACTGAAGCTTTCTTT.

This rearrangement joins TRBV11-2 to TRBJ2-5, with 7 positions matching TRBD2. There are 16 residues in the CDR3. Trimming removed 5 bases from V and 2 bases from J; junction bases left unmatched: 11. The germline V gene encodes CDR1 SGHAT and CDR2 FQNNGV. The CDR3 DNA reads as TGTGCCAGCAGCGGCTCGGGGAGCGGGGCGCAAGAGACCCAGTACTTC. Translation: CASSGSGSGAQETQYF.

The gene calls are TRBV6-5 and TRBJ2-7; 7 nucleotides align to TRBD2. Germline trimming cut 0 bases from V and 2 bases from J; bases unmatched to any gene: 7. Germline V gene lookup returns CDR1 MNHEY and CDR2 SVGAGI. This CDR3 has 16 amino acids. The chain's CDR3 is CASSYSRASGTYEQYF. DNA for the CDR3: TGTGCCAGCAGTTACTCGAGGGCTAGCGGTACCTACGAGCAGTACTTC.

The chain recombines TRBV6-5 with TRBJ1-5; TRBD1 aligns across 7 bases. The CDR3 is 15 residues long. J gave up 1 base and V 2 bases, and 2 bases lay outside the gene matches. CDR1 is MNHEY, CDR2 SVGAGI, per germline. In DNA, the CDR3 is TGTGCCAGCAGTTACAGGGGGCAGAGCAATCAGCCCCAGCATTTT. Amino acid sequence: CASSYRGQSNQPQHF.

The gene calls are TRBV6-6 and TRBJ1-1; the D gene is possibly TRBD1 (6 bases). The CDR3 covers 13 residues. Germline assignment: CDR1 MNHNY and CDR2 SVGAGI (reference sequence). V was clipped by 4 bases and J by 6 bases, with 12 bases between them. CDR3 coding DNA: TGTGCCAGCAGTTTAACAGGGATCCCTGAAGCTTTCTTT. Translated, it gives CASSLTGIPEAFF.

The rearrangement links TRBV14 to TRBJ1-1; 7 bases line up with TRBD1. The germline gives CDR1 SGHDN, CDR2 FVKESK. CDR3 size: 16 residues. J was trimmed by 0 bases and V by 4 bases; bases with no gene match: 8. Here the CDR3 reads CASSPGDRSMNTEAFF. DNA for the CDR3: TGTGCCAGCAGCCCCGGGGACAGATCAATGAACACTGAAGCTTTCTTT.

The chain employs TRBV7-6 and TRBJ1-6; TRBD1 aligns across 10 bases. The V segment lost 6 bases and the J segment 10 bases; nucleotides outside the gene matches: 6. CDR1 is SGHVS and CDR2 is FNYEAQ in the germline V gene. The CDR3 length is 14 residues. The CDR3 coding sequence is TGTGCCAGCAGGACCGGGACAGGGGACTCACCCCTCCACTTT. Translation gives CASRTGTGDSPLHF.